The source of this T cell receptor beta chain is a study of T cell changes during pregnancy in multiple sclerosis. Profiled with immunoSEQ multiplex PCR; TCRdb holds only in-frame clones, not every one. The table shows tens of thousands of clones, with around 90% occurring only once. Per germline, CDR1 MNHEY and CDR2 SVGAGI. V shed 7 bases and J 5 bases; nucleotides not matched to a gene: 5. The CDR3 length is 15 residues. The input for sequencing was CD8+ T cells from peripheral blood mononuclear cells, taken in the first trimester of pregnancy. This receptor was obtained from a female donor with multiple sclerosis, enrolled in a pregnancy study. The chain joins TRBV6-5 to TRBJ2-2; 12 bases are shared with TRBD2. The CDR3: CASIPSGGETGELFF. Written as DNA, the CDR3 is TGTGCCAGCATCCCTAGCGGGGGGGAGACCGGGGAGCTGTTTTTT.